Each of the 29 T cell receptor beta chains below was sequenced from the same sample in a study of blood T cell repertoires in COVID-19. The table came from immunoSEQ multiplex PCR; TCRdb's copy has only in-frame clones and leaves some out. This sample has roughly 38,000 clones, with approximately 69% found just once. The specimen was peripheral blood. These receptors were taken from a man between 70 and 80 years old with COVID-19, enrolled during active disease.

This clone occurred a few times. This rearrangement joins TRBV3-1 (or the pseudogene TRBV3-2) to TRBJ1-3, with a weak D call TRBD1 (5 bases). This CDR3 spans 15 amino acids. Trimming removed 5 bases at V and 4 bases at J, with 15 bases between. Germline lookup yields CDR1 LGHDT and CDR2 YNNKEL (reference sequence). The chain's CDR3 is CASSFPTAGGNTIYF. The CDR3 nucleotides read TGTGCCAGCAGCTTCCCGACAGCGGGGGGAAACACCATATATTTT.

The genes are TRBV10-2 and TRBJ2-5; perhaps TRBD1 as D (6 bases). V dropped 4 bases and J dropped 3 bases, with 15 bases sitting between them. The CDR3 has 15 residues. Germline CDR1 reads WSHSY; CDR2 reads SAAADI. As DNA, the CDR3 is TGCGCCAGCAGTGGGTTCCGGGACACAAAAGAGACCCAGTACTTC. This encodes CASSGFRDTKETQYF.

Here the CDR3 reads CASLSPGETQYF. DNA for the CDR3: TGTGCCAGTCTTTCTCCGGGGGAGACCCAGTACTTC. The genes are TRBV6-5 and TRBJ2-5; D might be TRBD2 (5 bases). This CDR3 contains 12 residues. Germline lookup yields CDR1 MNHEY and CDR2 SVGAGI. Trimming removed 9 bases from V and 5 bases from J, with 13 bases in between.

This clone appeared once. The chain combines TRBV5-5 with TRBJ1-5; no definite D call. V lost 0 bases to trimming and J lost 4 bases, with 14 bases between them. Germline V gene sequence: CDR1 SGHKS, CDR2 YYEKEE (reference sequence). The CDR3 totals 16 residues. CDR3 nucleotides: TGTGCCAGCAGCTTGGGGTGGAAAGCGGGAAATCAGCCCCAGCATTTT. This encodes CASSLGWKAGNQPQHF.

This sequence joins TRBV5-1 and TRBJ1-3; no firm D call. The CDR3 covers 17 residues. Looked up from germline, CDR1 is SGHRS and CDR2 is YFSETQ. V was cut by 0 bases and J by 0 bases, with 13 bases left in between. The CDR3 DNA reads TGCGCCAGCAGCTTGGCCTATGGAGGCAGCTCTGGAAACACCATATATTTT. It yields the protein CASSLAYGGSSGNTIYF.

The V gene is TRBV19, the J gene TRBJ1-4; possible D gene TRBD1, 5 bases. V gave up 5 bases and J gave up 7 bases, with 14 bases separating them. The CDR3 contains 14 residues. CDR1 and CDR2 from the germline V gene are LNHDA and SQIVND (reference sequence). The CDR3 here is CASSVGRVPEKLFF. The CDR3 DNA is TGTGCCAGTAGTGTCGGCAGGGTACCTGAAAAACTGTTTTTT.

The chain has TRBV10-2 and TRBJ2-1, with 11 bases lining up with TRBD2. CDR3 length: 16 residues. The V and J ends lost 4 bases and 5 bases, in that order; junction bases with no gene match: 7. The germline CDR1 and CDR2 sequences are WSHSY and SAAADI. As DNA, the CDR3 is TGCGCCAGCAGTGGGTTTAGCGGGAGGGCGCACAATGAGCAGTTCTTC. Protein product: CASSGFSGRAHNEQFF.

The rearrangement links TRBV10-3 to TRBJ1-6; no clear D. V gave up 11 bases and J gave up 5 bases, with 10 bases separating them. This CDR3 region has 12 residues. Germline CDR1 ENHRY, CDR2 SYGVKD. Here the CDR3 reads CASGPNNSPLHF. The CDR3 coding sequence is TGTGCCTCGGGTCCCAATAATTCACCCCTCCACTTT.

This clone has only one observation. V usage is TRBV4-3 and J usage is TRBJ2-3; a possible D gene is TRBD2 (5 bases). Germline V gene data show CDR1 as LGHNA and CDR2 as YSLEER. V lost 0 bases and J lost 11, with 15 bases in between. The CDR3 extends over 14 amino acids. CDR3 bases: TGCGCCAGCAGCCAAGATCTGGGGAGAGAGGGGCAGTATTTT. This sequence encodes CASSQDLGREGQYF.

The chain employs TRBV29-1 and TRBJ2-3; 9 nucleotides align to TRBD1. V shed 5 bases and J 3 bases; nucleotides not matched to a gene: 3. The CDR3 has 13 residues. The germline gives CDR1 SQVTM, CDR2 ANQGSEA. CDR3 protein: CSVNRGLTDTQYF. The CDR3 DNA is TGCAGCGTTAACAGGGGGCTAACAGATACGCAGTATTTT.

This chain uses TRBV3-1 (or the pseudogene TRBV3-2) with TRBJ1-5; a possible D gene is TRBD1 (5 bases). V lost 6 bases, J lost 0 bases, and 12 bases lay in between. This CDR3 spans 15 amino acids. Germline V CDR1 and CDR2: LGHDT, YNNKEL (reference sequence). CDR3 loop: CASSFGHGSNQPQHF. Here the CDR3 DNA reads TGTGCCAGCAGTTTCGGACACGGTAGCAATCAGCCCCAGCATTTT.

This clone has a handful of counts. The chain recombines TRBV6-1 with TRBJ2-7, with a tentative D call TRBD1 (6 bases). V shed 2 bases and J shed 4 bases, with 18 bases lying between them. The CDR3 runs to 16 residues. The germline V gene has CDR1 MNHNS and CDR2 SASEGT. The CDR3 region has the DNA TGTGCCAGCAGTGAAAGGCAGGGGCGGTCCAAGTACGAGCAGTACTTC. Translation gives CASSERQGRSKYEQYF.

The chain links TRBV6-5 to TRBJ2-7, with D maybe TRBD1 (5 bases). There are 13 residues in the CDR3. Germline V gene data show CDR1 as MNHEY and CDR2 as SVGAGI. CDR3 nucleotide sequence: TGTGCAAGCGCTGACAGACCAACCTACGAGCAGTACTTC. Its translation is CASADRPTYEQYF.

The rearrangement joins TRBV5-1 to TRBJ2-5; tentative D call: TRBD1 (6 bases). In germline, CDR1 is SGHRS, CDR2 YFSETQ. Trimming removed 3 bases at V and 5 bases at J, with 14 bases between. The CDR3 is 14 amino acids. CDR3 in amino acids: CASSYLGGSETQYF. The CDR3 region has the DNA TGCGCCAGCAGCTACTTAGGGGGTTCGGAGACCCAGTACTTC.

This sequence joins TRBV29-1 and TRBJ1-2, with D possibly matching TRBD1 (6 bases). The germline V gene encodes CDR1 SQVTM and CDR2 ANQGSEA. The V gene lost 7 bases and the J gene lost 3 bases, with 9 bases spanning the gap. The CDR3 sequence is 11 residues long. CDR3 DNA: TGCAGCGAGGGGGAGGACTATGGCTACACCTTC. It encodes CSEGEDYGYTF.

J is TRBJ1-3 and V is TRBV7-9, with 7 positions matching TRBD1. Trimming removed 5 bases from V and 1 base from J; junction bases left unmatched: 11. CDR3 length: 17 residues. In germline, CDR1 is SEHNR, CDR2 FQNEAQ (reference sequence). This CDR3 reads CASSPQGKGGSGNTIYF. In DNA, the CDR3 is TGTGCCAGCAGCCCACAGGGGAAGGGCGGTTCTGGAAACACCATATATTTT. The entire variable domain, with the rest obtained from reference TRBV7-9 and TRBJ1-3, is as follows: DTGVSQNPRHKITKRGQNVTFRCDPISEHNRLYWYRQTLGQGPEFLTYFQNEAQLEKSRLLSDRFSAERPKGSFSTLEIQRTEQGDSAMYLCASSPQGKGGSGNTIYFGEGSWLTVV.

The J gene is TRBJ1-5, the V gene TRBV7-8; D may be TRBD1 (6 bases). V was trimmed by 5 bases and J by 4 bases, leaving 24 bases between them. The germline V gene encodes CDR1 SGHVS and CDR2 FQNEAQ. This CDR3 comprises 18 residues. The CDR3 loop is CASSAPYSVTGINQPQHF. The CDR3 bases are TGTGCCAGCAGCGCCCCATACTCCGTTACAGGGATAAATCAGCCCCAGCATTTT.

CDR3 bases: TGTGCCAGCAGCCGACGGGCTGAGGGTGGGCATTCACCCCTCCACTTT. Its translation: CASSRRAEGGHSPLHF. The V gene is TRBV7-8, the J gene TRBJ1-6; D uncertain. The V gene's germline CDR1 is SGHVS and CDR2 FQNEAQ. The V end lost 5 bases, the J end lost 8 bases, and 19 bases lay between the germline ends. This CDR3 is built from 16 residues.

The chain combines TRBV3-1 (or the pseudogene TRBV3-2) with TRBJ1-2, with 8 bases lining up with TRBD1. Looked up from germline, CDR1 is LGHDT and CDR2 is YNNKEL (reference sequence). There are 15 residues in the CDR3. Unmatched junction bases numbered 9, after V lost 2 bases and J lost 7 bases. The CDR3 reads CASSQLTGATSGYTF. CDR3 DNA: TGTGCCAGCAGCCAATTGACAGGGGCCACCTCTGGCTACACCTTC.

The rearrangement uses TRBV7-9 and TRBJ2-7, with D unresolved. The CDR3 extends over 14 amino acids. CDR1 is SEHNR, CDR2 FQNEAQ, per germline (reference sequence). V shed 3 bases and J shed 5 bases, with 14 bases lying between them. As DNA, the CDR3 is TGTGCCAGCAGCTTCAGCCCTTCTAGGAACGAGCAGTACTTC. It codes for CASSFSPSRNEQYF.

The V and J genes are TRBV4-1 and TRBJ1-2; D possibly corresponds to TRBD1 (6 bases). Germline loops: CDR1 MGHRA, CDR2 YSYEKL. Trimming took off 5 bases at V and 3 bases at J, with 13 bases between the two ends. CDR3 size: 14 residues. The CDR3: CASSLGARDYGYTF. The CDR3 DNA is TGCGCCAGCAGCTTGGGGGCGCGGGACTATGGCTACACCTTC.

This clone was found a few times. The chain links TRBV15 to TRBJ2-4; a weak D match, TRBD1 (6 bases). The CDR3 length is 15 residues. Germline loops: CDR1 LNHNV, CDR2 YYDKDF (reference sequence). V shed 0 bases and J shed 3 bases, with 9 bases lying between them. CDR3 DNA: TGTGCCACCAGCAGAGATCGGGACAACAAAAACATTCAGTACTTC. It encodes CATSRDRDNKNIQYF.

This chain uses TRBV29-1 with TRBJ1-2; D call uncertain. The CDR3 contains 13 residues. Germline V gene data show CDR1 as SQVTM and CDR2 as ANQGSEA. V was trimmed by 1 base and J by 1 base, leaving 7 bases between them. CDR3 nucleotides: TGCAGCGTTGAAGGCCAGATTAACTATGGCTACACCTTC. It specifies CSVEGQINYGYTF.

The rearrangement links TRBV25-1 to TRBJ2-2; 9 positions agree with TRBD1. This CDR3 is 16 amino acids long. Germline V lookup: CDR1 MGHDK, CDR2 SYGVNS. The V gene end was trimmed by 1 base and the J gene end by 5 bases; junction bases not matched to a gene: 5. The CDR3 sequence: CASSEFPGQGTGELFF. Here the CDR3 DNA reads TGTGCCAGCAGTGAATTCCCGGGACAGGGAACCGGGGAGCTGTTTTTT.

This chain joins TRBV5-1 and TRBJ1-1; D gene uncertain. The V gene's germline CDR1 is SGHRS and CDR2 YFSETQ. V was pared by 0 bases and J by 1 base, with 7 bases between. The CDR3 is 14 residues long. This CDR3 reads CASSLGHRNTEAFF. CDR3 DNA sequence: TGCGCCAGCAGCTTGGGGCACAGGAACACTGAAGCTTTCTTT.

This sequence joins TRBV6-6 and TRBJ2-7, with 10 bases matching TRBD2. The length of the CDR3 is 17 residues. The V gene end was trimmed by 5 bases and the J gene end by 1 base; junction bases not matched to a gene: 11. Germline V CDR1 and CDR2: MNHNY, SVGAGI (reference sequence). This CDR3 is CASSPAPSSGGSYEQYF. As DNA, the CDR3 is TGTGCCAGCAGTCCTGCCCCTTCTAGCGGGGGATCCTACGAGCAGTACTTC.

This clone was seen more than once but under ten times. The gene calls are TRBV28 and TRBJ2-2; 10 nucleotides match TRBD1. Germline CDR1 MDHEN, CDR2 SYDVKM. The CDR3 has 15 residues. After removal of 6 bases from V and 4 bases from J, the junction contained 5 bases not matched to a gene. CDR3 sequence reads: CASRNRDRGTGELFF. CDR3 DNA: TGTGCCAGCAGGAACCGGGACAGGGGCACCGGGGAGCTGTTTTTT. Using reference TRBV28 and TRBJ2-2 for the parts outside the CDR3, the full variable domain is DVKVTQSSRYLVKRTGEKVFLECVQDMDHENMFWYRQDPGLGLRLIYFSYDVKMKEKGDIPEGYSVSREKKERFSLILESASTNQTSMYLCASRNRDRGTGELFFGEGSRLTVL.

This rearrangement joins TRBV9 to TRBJ1-1; D not resolved. Trimming shortened V by 2 bases and J by 3 bases, and 5 bases separated the two germline ends. The CDR3 length is 12 residues. Germline V gene sequence: CDR1 SGDLS, CDR2 YYNGEE. The CDR3 loop is CASSVADTEAFF. The DNA of the CDR3 is TGTGCCAGCAGCGTCGCAGACACTGAAGCTTTCTTT.

This sequence joins TRBV19 and TRBJ1-4; 8 bases are shared with TRBD1. Losses at the gene ends were 9 bases for V and 10 bases for J; bases not matched to a gene: 13. CDR3 length: 14 amino acids. CDR1 and CDR2 (germline): LNHDA, SQIVND (reference sequence). The CDR3 nucleotides read TGTGCCAGCGCCCCGGGACAGGCAACGGTAAAACTGTTTTTT. Translating it yields CASAPGQATVKLFF.